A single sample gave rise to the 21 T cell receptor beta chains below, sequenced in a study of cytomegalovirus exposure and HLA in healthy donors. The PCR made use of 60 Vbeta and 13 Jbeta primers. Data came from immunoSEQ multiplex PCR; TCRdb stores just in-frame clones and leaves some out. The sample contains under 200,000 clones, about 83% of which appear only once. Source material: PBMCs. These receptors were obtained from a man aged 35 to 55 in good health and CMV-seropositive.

The CDR3 nucleotides are TGTGCCAGTATGACACCAGGGGGGCATCAGCCCCAGCATTTT. Encoded protein: CASMTPGGHQPQHF. The chain has TRBV19 and TRBJ1-5, with 7 bases lining up with TRBD1. The CDR3 has 14 amino acids. Germline CDR1 is LNHDA and CDR2 is SQIVND (reference sequence). J lost 5 bases, V lost 7 bases, and 8 bases had no gene match.

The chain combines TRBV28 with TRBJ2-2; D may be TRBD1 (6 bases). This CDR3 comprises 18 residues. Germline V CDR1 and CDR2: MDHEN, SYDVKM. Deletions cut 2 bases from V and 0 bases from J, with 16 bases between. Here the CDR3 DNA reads TGTGCCAGCAGTTTAATTAAAGGGACACTTACGAACACCGGGGAGCTGTTTTTT. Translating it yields CASSLIKGTLTNTGELFF. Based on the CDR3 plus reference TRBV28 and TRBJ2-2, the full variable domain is DVKVTQSSRYLVKRTGEKVFLECVQDMDHENMFWYRQDPGLGLRLIYFSYDVKMKEKGDIPEGYSVSREKKERFSLILESASTNQTSMYLCASSLIKGTLTNTGELFFGEGSRLTVL.

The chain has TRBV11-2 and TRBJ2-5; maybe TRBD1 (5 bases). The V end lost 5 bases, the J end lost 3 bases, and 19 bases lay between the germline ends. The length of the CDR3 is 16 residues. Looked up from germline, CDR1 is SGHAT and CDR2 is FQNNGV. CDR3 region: CASSPHPLTDKETQYF. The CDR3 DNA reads TGTGCCAGCAGCCCCCACCCCTTGACAGATAAAGAGACCCAGTACTTC.

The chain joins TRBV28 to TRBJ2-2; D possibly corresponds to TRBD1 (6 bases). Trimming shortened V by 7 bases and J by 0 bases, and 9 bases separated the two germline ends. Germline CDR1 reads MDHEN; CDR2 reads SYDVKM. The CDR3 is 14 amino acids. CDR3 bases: TGTGCCAGCATTAGGACAGCGAACACCGGGGAGCTGTTTTTT. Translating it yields CASIRTANTGELFF. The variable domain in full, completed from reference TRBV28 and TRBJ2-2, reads DVKVTQSSRYLVKRTGEKVFLECVQDMDHENMFWYRQDPGLGLRLIYFSYDVKMKEKGDIPEGYSVSREKKERFSLILESASTNQTSMYLCASIRTANTGELFFGEGSRLTVL.

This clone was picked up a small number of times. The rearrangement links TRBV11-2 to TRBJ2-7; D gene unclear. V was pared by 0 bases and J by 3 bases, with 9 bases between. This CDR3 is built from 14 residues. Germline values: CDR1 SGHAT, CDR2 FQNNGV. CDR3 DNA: TGTGCCAGCAGCTTAGAGCCGGTTAGCTACGAGCAGTACTTC. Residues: CASSLEPVSYEQYF.

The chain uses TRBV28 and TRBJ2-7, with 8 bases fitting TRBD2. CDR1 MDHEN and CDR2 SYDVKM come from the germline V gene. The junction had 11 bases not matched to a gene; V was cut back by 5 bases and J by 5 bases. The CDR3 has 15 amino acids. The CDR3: CASSPWAGGLDEQYF. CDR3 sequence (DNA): TGTGCCAGCAGTCCATGGGCGGGAGGATTGGACGAGCAGTACTTC. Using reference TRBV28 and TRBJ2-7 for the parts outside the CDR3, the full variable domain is DVKVTQSSRYLVKRTGEKVFLECVQDMDHENMFWYRQDPGLGLRLIYFSYDVKMKEKGDIPEGYSVSREKKERFSLILESASTNQTSMYLCASSPWAGGLDEQYFGPGTRLTVT.

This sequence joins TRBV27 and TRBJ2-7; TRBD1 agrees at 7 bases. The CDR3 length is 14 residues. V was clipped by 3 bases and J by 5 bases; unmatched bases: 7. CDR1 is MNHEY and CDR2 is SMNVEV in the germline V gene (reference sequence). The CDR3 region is CASSFLSGTDEQYF. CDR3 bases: TGTGCCAGCAGTTTCCTATCGGGGACAGACGAGCAGTACTTC.

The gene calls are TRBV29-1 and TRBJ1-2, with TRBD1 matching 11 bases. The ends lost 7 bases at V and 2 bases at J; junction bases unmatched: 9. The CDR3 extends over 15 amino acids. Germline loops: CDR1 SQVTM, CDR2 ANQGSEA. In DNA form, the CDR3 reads TGCAGCGGATCCGGGACAGGGGGTTCGAACTATGGCTACACCTTC. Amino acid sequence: CSGSGTGGSNYGYTF.

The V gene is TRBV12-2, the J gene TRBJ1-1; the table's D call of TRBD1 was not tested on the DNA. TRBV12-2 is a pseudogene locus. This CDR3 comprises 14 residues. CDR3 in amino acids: CASRARQGNTEAFF. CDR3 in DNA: TGTGCAAGTCGCGCCCGACAGGGGAACACTGAAGCTTTCTTT.

The CDR3 DNA sequence: TGTGCCATCAGTTTAGGGGAAGAGACCCAGTACTTC. This sequence encodes CAISLGEETQYF. The chain is built from TRBV10-3 and TRBJ2-5, with D possibly TRBD1 on 5 matching bases. The V end was cut by 5 bases, the J end by 3 bases, with 7 bases between. The CDR3 has 12 residues. The germline CDR1 and CDR2 sequences are ENHRY and SYGVKD.

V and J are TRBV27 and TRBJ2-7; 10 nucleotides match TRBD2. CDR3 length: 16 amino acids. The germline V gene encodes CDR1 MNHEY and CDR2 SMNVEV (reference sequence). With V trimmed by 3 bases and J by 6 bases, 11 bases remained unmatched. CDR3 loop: CASSFGVAGGLGEQYF. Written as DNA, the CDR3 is TGTGCCAGCAGTTTTGGGGTAGCGGGAGGTCTCGGCGAGCAGTACTTC.

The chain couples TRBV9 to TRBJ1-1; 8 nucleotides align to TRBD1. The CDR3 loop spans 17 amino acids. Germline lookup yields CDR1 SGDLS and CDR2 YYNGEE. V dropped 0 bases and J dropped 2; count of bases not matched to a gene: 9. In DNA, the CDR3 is TGTGCCAGCAGCGTAGGTTTTGGGGGACAGGATAACACTGAAGCTTTCTTT. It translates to CASSVGFGGQDNTEAFF. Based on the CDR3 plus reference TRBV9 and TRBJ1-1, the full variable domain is DSGVTQTPKHLITATGQRVTLRCSPRSGDLSVYWYQQSLDQGLQFLIQYYNGEERAKGNILERFSAQQFPDLHSELNLSSLELGDSALYFCASSVGFGGQDNTEAFFGQGTRLTVV.

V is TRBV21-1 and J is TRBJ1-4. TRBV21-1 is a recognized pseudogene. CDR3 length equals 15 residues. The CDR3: CASSTLGESNEKLFF. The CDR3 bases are TGTGCCAGCAGCACCTTGGGAGAGTCTAATGAAAAACTGTTTTTT.

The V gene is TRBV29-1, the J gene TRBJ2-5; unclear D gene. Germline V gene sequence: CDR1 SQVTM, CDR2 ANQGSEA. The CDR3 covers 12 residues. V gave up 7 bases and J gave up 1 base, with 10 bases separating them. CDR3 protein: CSARRSQETQYF. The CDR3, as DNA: TGCAGCGCTAGACGGTCCCAAGAGACCCAGTACTTC.

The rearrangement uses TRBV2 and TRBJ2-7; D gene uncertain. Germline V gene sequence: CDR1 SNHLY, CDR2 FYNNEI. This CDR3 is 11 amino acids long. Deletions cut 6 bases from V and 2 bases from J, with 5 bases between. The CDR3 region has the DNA TGTGCCAGCAGGCGGACCTACGAGCAGTACTTC. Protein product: CASRRTYEQYF.

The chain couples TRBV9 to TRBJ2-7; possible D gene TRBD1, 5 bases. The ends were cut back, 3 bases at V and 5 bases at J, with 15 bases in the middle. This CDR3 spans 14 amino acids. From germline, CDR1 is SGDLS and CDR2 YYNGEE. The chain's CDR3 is CASSASLGANEQYF. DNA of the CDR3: TGTGCCAGCAGCGCGTCCCTAGGGGCCAACGAGCAGTACTTC.

The CDR3 region has the DNA TGTGCCAGCAGCTCACGGGGGGCTACCTACGAGCAGTACTTC. Its protein product is CASSSRGATYEQYF. This sequence joins TRBV11-2 and TRBJ2-7; D is possibly TRBD2 (7 bases). Deletions cut 4 bases from V and 2 bases from J, with 12 bases between. The CDR3 is made up of 14 amino acids. The germline V gene has CDR1 SGHAT and CDR2 FQNNGV.

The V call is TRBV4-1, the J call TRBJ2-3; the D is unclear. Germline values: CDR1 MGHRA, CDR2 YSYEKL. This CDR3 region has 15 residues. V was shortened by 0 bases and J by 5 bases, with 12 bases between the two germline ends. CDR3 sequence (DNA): TGCGCCAGCAGCCAAGAAAGAGTTTCCGGAGATACGCAGTATTTT. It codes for CASSQERVSGDTQYF.

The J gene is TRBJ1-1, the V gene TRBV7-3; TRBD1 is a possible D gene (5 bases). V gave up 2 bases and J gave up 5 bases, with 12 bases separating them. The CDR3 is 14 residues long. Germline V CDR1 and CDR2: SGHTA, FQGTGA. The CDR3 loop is CASSLFGGGTEAFF. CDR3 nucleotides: TGTGCCAGCAGCTTATTTGGGGGGGGGACTGAAGCTTTCTTT.

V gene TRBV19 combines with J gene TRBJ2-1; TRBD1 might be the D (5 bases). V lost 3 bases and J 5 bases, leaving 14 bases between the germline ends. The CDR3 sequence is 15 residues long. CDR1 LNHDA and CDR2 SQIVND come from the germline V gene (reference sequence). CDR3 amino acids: CASSIWSQGNNEQFF. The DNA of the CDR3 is TGTGCCAGTAGTATCTGGTCCCAGGGTAACAATGAGCAGTTCTTC.

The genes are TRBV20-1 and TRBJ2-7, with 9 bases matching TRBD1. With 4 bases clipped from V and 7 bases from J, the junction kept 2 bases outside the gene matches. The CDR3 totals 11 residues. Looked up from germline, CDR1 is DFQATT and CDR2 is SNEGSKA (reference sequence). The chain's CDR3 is CSANRGREQYF. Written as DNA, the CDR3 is TGCAGTGCTAACAGGGGGCGAGAGCAGTACTTC.